These 5 T cell receptor beta chains share one sample of origin, sequenced in a study of blood T cell repertoires in COVID-19 (dated by TCRdb to about 2020). The receptor library was made with the immunoSEQ multiplex PCR assay. TCRdb limited this immuneACCESS table to in-frame rearrangements with V and J called. A share of clones is missing; checked studies link under half to unresolved V genes, and the rest is unexplained. The sample includes roughly 73,000 clones, with around three quarters observed a single time. Jointly, the top ten make up about 16% of the sample. Sample: peripheral blood. These receptors all stem from a human donor in a cohort sampled during active COVID-19.

This chain links TRBV6-2 or TRBV6-3 with TRBJ2-7; 10 bases align to TRBD1. The CDR3 consists of 14 residues. The trim removed 6 bases at V and 4 bases at J, leaving 6 bases unmatched. The germline V gene encodes CDR1 MNHEY and CDR2 SVGEGT. CDR3 nucleotide sequence: TGTGCCAGCAGCAACGGGGGACAGGGGTACGAGCAGTACTTC. It codes for CASSNGGQGYEQYF.

The chain employs TRBV30 and TRBJ2-7, with D maybe TRBD2 (6 bases). Trimming took off 1 base at V and 3 bases at J, with 10 bases between the two ends. The CDR3 sequence is 13 residues long. Germline lookup yields CDR1 GTSNPN and CDR2 SVGIG (reference sequence). CDR3 nucleotides: TGTGCCTGGAGTGCCGGACTAAACTACGAGCAGTACTTC. It is translated as CAWSAGLNYEQYF.

The rearrangement joins TRBV18 to TRBJ2-7; a weak D match, TRBD1 (5 bases). Between the trimmed V and J ends, which lost 5 bases and 2 bases, there was a span of 7 bases. CDR3 length: 12 residues. CDR1 KGHSH and CDR2 LQKENI come from the germline V gene. CDR3 loop: CASSMTAYEQYF. In nucleotides, the CDR3 is TGTGCCAGCTCAATGACAGCCTACGAGCAGTACTTC.

The chain combines TRBV6-5 with TRBJ1-4; 7 nucleotides match TRBD1. Germline CDR1 and CDR2: MNHEY and SVGAGI. The length of the CDR3 is 15 residues. Trimming took 10 bases from V and 6 from J; bases not matched to a gene: 14. The CDR3 region has the DNA TGTGCCACCCGGGACAGCTCTTGGTTTGATGAAAAACTGTTTTTT. Amino acids: CATRDSSWFDEKLFF.

V and J are TRBV5-4 and TRBJ2-7; maybe TRBD2 (6 bases). Germline assignment: CDR1 SGHNT and CDR2 YYREEE (reference sequence). This CDR3 has 16 residues. Deletions cut 0 bases from V and 1 base from J, with 14 bases between. Written as DNA, the CDR3 is TGTGCCAGCAGCTTGGGGGCCAGTGGAGGGTCCTACGAGCAGTACTTC. The encoded protein is CASSLGASGGSYEQYF.